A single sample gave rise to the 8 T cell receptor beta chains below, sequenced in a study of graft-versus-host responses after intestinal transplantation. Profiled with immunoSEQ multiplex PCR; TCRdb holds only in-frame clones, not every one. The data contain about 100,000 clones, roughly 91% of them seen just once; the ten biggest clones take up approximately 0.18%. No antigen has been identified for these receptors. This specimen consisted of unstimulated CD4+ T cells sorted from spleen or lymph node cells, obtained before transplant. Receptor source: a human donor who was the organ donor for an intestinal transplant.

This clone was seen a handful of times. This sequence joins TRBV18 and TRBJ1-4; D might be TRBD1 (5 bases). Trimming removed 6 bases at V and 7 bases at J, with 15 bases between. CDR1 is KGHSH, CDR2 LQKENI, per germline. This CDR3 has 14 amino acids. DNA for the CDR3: TGTGCCAGCTCCCAGGATCAGGGTGGTGAAAAACTGTTTTTT. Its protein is CASSQDQGGEKLFF. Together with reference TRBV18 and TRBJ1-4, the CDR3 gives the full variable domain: NAGVMQNPRHLVRRRGQEARLRCSPMKGHSHVYWYRQLPEEGLKFMVYLQKENIIDESGMPKERFSAEFPKEGPSILRIQQVVRGDSAAYFCASSQDQGGEKLFFGSGTQLSVL.

Here the CDR3 reads CASSPPNSQETQYF. The CDR3 DNA sequence: TGTGCCAGCTCACCACCGAACAGCCAAGAGACCCAGTACTTC. V is TRBV18 and J is TRBJ2-5; no firm D call. Germline CDR1 reads KGHSH; CDR2 reads LQKENI. Trimming took off 0 bases at V and 1 base at J, with 6 bases between the two ends. The CDR3 totals 14 residues.

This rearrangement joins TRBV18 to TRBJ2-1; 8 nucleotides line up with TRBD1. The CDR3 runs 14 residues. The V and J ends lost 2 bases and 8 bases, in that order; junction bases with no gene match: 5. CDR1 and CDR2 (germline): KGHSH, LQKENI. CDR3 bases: TGTGCCAGCTCACCAACAGGGGGTGTCCATGAGCAGTTCTTC. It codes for CASSPTGGVHEQFF. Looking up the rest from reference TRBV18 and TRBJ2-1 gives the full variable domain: NAGVMQNPRHLVRRRGQEARLRCSPMKGHSHVYWYRQLPEEGLKFMVYLQKENIIDESGMPKERFSAEFPKEGPSILRIQQVVRGDSAAYFCASSPTGGVHEQFFGPGTRLTVL.

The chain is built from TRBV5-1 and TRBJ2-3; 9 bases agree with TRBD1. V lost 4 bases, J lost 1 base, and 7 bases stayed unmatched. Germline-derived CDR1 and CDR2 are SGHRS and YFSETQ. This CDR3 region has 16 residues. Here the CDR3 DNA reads TGCGCCAGCAGCGCGACAGGGGGGTATCGCACAGATACGCAGTATTTT. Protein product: CASSATGGYRTDTQYF. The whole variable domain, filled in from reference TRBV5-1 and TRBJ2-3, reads KAGVTQTPRYLIKTRGQQVTLSCSPISGHRSVSWYQQTPGQGLQFLFEYFSETQRNKGNFPGRFSGRQFSNSRSEMNVSTLELGDSALYLCASSATGGYRTDTQYFGPGTRLTVL.

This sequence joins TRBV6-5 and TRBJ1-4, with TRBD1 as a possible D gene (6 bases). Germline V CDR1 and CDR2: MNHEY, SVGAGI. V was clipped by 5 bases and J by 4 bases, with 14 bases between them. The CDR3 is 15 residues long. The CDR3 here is CASSPRQANNEKLFF. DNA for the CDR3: TGTGCCAGCAGTCCAAGACAGGCCAATAATGAAAAACTGTTTTTT.

CDR3 amino acids: CAWSLRQGSQPQHF. In DNA, the CDR3 is TGTGCCTGGAGTCTCCGACAGGGGAGTCAGCCCCAGCATTTT. V usage is TRBV30 and J usage is TRBJ1-5, with TRBD1 matching over 8 bases. CDR1 is GTSNPN and CDR2 is SVGIG in the germline V gene (reference sequence). The CDR3 loop spans 14 amino acids. After removal of 2 bases from V and 6 bases from J, the junction contained 6 bases not matched to a gene.

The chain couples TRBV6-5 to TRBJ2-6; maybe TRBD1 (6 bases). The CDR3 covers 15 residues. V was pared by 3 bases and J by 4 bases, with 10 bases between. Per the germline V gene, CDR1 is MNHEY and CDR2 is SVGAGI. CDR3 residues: CASSYRQGGANVLTF. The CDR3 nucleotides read TGTGCCAGCAGTTATAGGCAGGGGGGGGCCAACGTCCTGACTTTC.

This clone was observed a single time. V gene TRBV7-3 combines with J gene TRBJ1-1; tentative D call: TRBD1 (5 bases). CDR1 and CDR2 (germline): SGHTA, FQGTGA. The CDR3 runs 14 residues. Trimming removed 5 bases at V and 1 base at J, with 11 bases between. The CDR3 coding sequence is TGTGCCAGCAGCCCAAACGGACAGAACACTGAAGCTTTCTTT. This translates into CASSPNGQNTEAFF.